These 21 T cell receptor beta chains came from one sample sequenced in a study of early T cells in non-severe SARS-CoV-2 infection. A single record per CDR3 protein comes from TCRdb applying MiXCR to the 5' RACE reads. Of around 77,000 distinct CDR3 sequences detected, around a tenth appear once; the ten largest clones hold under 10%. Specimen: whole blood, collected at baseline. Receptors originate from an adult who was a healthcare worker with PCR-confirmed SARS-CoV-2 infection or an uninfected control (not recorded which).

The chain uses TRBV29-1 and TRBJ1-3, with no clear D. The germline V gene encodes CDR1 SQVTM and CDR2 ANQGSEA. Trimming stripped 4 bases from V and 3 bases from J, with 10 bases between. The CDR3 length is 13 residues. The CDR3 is CSVGEGGGNTIYF. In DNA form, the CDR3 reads TGCAGCGTTGGCGAGGGTGGTGGAAACACCATATATTTT.

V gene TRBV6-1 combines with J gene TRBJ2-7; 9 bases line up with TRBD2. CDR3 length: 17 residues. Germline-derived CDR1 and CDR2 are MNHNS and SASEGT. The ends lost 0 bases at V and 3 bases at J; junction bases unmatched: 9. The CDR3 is CASSEAQFELAGYEQYF. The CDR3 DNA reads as TGTGCCAGCAGTGAAGCGCAGTTTGAACTAGCGGGCTACGAGCAGTACTTC.

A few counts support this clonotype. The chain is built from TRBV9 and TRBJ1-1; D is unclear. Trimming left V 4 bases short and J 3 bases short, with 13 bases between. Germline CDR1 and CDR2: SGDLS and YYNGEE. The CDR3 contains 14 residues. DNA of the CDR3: TGTGCCAGCAGCCCCCCCGGGATGTACACTGAAGCTTTCTTT. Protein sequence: CASSPPGMYTEAFF.

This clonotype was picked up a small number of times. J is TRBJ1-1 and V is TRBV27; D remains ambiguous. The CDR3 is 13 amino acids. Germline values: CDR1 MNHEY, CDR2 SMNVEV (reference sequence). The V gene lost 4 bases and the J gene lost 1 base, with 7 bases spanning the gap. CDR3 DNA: TGTGCCAGCAGTTCAATGGGGAACACTGAAGCTTTCTTT. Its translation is CASSSMGNTEAFF.

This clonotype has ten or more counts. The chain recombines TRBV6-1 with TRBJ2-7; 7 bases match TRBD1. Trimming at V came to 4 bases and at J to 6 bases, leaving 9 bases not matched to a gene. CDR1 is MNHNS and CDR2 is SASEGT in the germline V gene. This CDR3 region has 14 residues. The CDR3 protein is CASSGLHRGVEQYF. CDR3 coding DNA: TGTGCCAGCAGTGGCCTCCACAGGGGAGTCGAGCAGTACTTC.

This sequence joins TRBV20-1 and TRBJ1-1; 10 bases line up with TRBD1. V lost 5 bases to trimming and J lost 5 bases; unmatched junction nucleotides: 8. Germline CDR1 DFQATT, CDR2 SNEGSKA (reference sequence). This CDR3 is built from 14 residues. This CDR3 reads CSAASGQGRTEAFF. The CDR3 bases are TGCAGTGCTGCCTCGGGACAGGGGCGAACTGAAGCTTTCTTT.

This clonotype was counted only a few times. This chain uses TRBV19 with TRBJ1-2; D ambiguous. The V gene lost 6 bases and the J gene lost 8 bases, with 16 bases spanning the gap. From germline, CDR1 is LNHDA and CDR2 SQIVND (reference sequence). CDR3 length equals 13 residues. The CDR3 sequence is CASRPAGLRGYTF. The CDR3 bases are TGTGCCAGTAGACCGGCGGGATTGCGCGGCTACACCTTC.

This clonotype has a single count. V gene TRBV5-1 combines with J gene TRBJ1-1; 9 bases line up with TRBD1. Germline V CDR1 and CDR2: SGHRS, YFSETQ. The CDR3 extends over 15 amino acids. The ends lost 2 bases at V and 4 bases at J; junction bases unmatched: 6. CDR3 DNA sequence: TGCGCCAGCAGCTTTGGGACAGGGAAAGGCACTGAAGCTTTCTTT. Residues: CASSFGTGKGTEAFF.

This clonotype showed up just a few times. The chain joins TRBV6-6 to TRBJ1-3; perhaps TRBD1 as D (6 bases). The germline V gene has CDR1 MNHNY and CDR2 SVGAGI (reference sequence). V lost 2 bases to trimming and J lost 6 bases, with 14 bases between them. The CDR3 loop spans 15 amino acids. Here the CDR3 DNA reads TGTGCCAGCAGTTACCTGGGGGGCACCGAAAACACCATATATTTT. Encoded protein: CASSYLGGTENTIYF.

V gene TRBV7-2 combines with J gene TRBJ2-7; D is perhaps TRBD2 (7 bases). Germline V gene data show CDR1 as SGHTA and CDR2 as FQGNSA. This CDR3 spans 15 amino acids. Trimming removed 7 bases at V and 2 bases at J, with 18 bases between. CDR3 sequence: CASKPTGGGPYEQYF. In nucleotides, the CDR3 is TGTGCCAGCAAACCCACCGGCGGGGGCCCCTACGAGCAGTACTTC.

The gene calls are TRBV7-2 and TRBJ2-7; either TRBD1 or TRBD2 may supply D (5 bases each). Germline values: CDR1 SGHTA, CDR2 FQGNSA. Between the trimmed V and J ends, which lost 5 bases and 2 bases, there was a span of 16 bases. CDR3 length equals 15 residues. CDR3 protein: CASSPSPGRPYEQYF. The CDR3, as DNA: TGTGCCAGCAGCCCCTCACCGGGACGGCCCTACGAGCAGTACTTC. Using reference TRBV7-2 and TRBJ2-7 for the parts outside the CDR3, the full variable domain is GAGVSQSPSNKVTEKGKDVELRCDPISGHTALYWYRQSLGQGLEFLIYFQGNSAPDKSGLPSDRFSAERTGGSVSTLTIQRTQQEDSAVYLCASSPSPGRPYEQYFGPGTRLTVT.

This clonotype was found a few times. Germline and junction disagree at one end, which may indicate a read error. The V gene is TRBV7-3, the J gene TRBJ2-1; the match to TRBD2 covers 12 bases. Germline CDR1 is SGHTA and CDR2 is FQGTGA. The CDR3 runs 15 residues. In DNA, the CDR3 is TGTGCCAGCAGCTTATCCCCTATAACTAGCGGGGGGCCCACCTTC. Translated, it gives CASSLSPITSGGPTF.

This chain's CDR3 is CASSTRNGVDEQYF. CDR3 in DNA: TGTGCCAGTAGTACTCGAAACGGGGTCGACGAGCAGTACTTC. The V call is TRBV19, the J call TRBJ2-7; TRBD2 might be the D (5 bases). The V gene's germline CDR1 is LNHDA and CDR2 SQIVND (reference sequence). The CDR3 loop spans 14 amino acids. With 4 bases removed from V and 5 bases from J, the gap between germline ends came to 15 bases.

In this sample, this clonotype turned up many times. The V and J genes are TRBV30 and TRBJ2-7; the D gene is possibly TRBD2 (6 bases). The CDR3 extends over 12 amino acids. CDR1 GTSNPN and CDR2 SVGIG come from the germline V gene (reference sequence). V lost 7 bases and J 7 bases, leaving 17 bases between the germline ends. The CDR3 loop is CAYTGLLGEQYF. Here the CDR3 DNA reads TGTGCCTACACGGGACTCCTAGGGGAGCAGTACTTC. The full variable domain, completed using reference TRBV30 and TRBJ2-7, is SQTIHQWPATLVQPVGSPLSLECTVEGTSNPNLYWYRQAAGRGLQLLFYSVGIGQISSEVPQNLSASRPQDRQFILSSKKLLLSDSGFYLCAYTGLLGEQYFGPGTRLTVT.

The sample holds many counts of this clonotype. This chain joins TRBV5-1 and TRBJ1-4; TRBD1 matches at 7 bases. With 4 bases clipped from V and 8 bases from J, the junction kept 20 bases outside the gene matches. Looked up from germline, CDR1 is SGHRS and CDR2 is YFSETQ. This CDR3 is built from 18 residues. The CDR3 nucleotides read TGCGCCAGCAGCCCGCACCTATTTTCACAGGGGTCGGGGGAAAAACTGTTTTTT. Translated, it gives CASSPHLFSQGSGEKLFF.

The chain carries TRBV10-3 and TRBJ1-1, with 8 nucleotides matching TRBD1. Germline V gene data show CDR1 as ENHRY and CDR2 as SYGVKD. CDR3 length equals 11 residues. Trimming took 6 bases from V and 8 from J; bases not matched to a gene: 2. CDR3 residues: CAIRDRDEAFF. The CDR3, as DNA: TGTGCCATCAGGGACAGGGACGAAGCTTTCTTT.

The CDR3 DNA reads TGTGCCAGCAGCCCGACGACCTACAATGAGCAGTTCTTC. Its protein is CASSPTTYNEQFF. The chain joins TRBV11-3 to TRBJ2-1, with no clear D. CDR3 size: 13 residues. V dropped 5 bases and J dropped 2 bases, with 7 bases sitting between them. Germline V gives CDR1 SGHNT, CDR2 YENEEA.

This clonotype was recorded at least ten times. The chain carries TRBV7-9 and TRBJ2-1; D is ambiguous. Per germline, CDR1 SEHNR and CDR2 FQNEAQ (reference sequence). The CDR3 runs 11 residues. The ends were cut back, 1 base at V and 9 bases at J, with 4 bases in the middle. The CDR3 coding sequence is TGTGCCAGCAGCTTAGTCCTTGAGCAGTTCTTC. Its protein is CASSLVLEQFF.

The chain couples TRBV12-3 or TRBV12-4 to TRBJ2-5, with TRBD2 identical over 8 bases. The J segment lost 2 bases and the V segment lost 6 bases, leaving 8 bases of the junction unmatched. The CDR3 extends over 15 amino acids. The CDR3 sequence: CASSLLSGTQETQYF. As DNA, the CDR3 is TGTGCCAGCAGCCTTCTTAGCGGGACGCAAGAGACCCAGTACTTC.

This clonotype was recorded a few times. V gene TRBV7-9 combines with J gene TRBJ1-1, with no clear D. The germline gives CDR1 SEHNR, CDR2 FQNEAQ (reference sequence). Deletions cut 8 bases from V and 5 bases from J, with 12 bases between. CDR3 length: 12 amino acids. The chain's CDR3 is CASLTGSTEAFF. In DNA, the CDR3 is TGTGCCAGCCTTACCGGGTCTACTGAAGCTTTCTTT.

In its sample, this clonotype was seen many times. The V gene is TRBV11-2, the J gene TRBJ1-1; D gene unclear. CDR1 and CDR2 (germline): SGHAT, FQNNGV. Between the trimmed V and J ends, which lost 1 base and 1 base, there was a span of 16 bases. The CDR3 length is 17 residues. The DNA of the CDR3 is TGTGCCAGCAGCTTAGTTGTCTCCCTACTCCGGAACACTGAAGCTTTCTTT. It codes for CASSLVVSLLRNTEAFF.